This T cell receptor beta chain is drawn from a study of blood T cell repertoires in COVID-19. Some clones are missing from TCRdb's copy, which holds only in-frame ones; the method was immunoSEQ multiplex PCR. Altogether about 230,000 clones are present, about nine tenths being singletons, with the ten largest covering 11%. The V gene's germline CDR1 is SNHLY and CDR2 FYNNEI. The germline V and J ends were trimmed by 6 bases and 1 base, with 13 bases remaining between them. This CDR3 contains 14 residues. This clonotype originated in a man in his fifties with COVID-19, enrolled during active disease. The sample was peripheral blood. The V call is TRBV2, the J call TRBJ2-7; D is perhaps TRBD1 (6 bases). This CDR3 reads CASRDGQLSYEQYF. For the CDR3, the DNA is TGTGCCAGCAGAGACGGACAGTTATCCTACGAGCAGTACTTC.